This record looks at one T cell receptor beta chain sequence and its context. This sample is drawn from a study of beta chain features in type 1 diabetes. CDR3 size: 15 residues. CDR1 is MNHNY, CDR2 SVGAGI, per germline (reference sequence). V lost 1 base and J 2 bases, leaving 9 bases between the germline ends. Every isolated RNA sample was fully reverse transcribed, so sequencing captured expressed TCRB transcripts. Sequencing used immunoSEQ multiplex PCR; TCRdb keeps in-frame clones, though not all of them. Of 900,000 or so clones listed, about 17% were seen once; the top ten hold roughly 0.025%. The V gene is TRBV6-6, the J gene TRBJ1-5; unclear D gene. This TCR derives from a woman between 18 and 29 years old in good health. Sequencing was done on a sample of naive CD4+ T cells from blood. CDR3 nucleotides: TGTGCCAGCAGTTACTTAGGACGGGGCAATCAGCCCCAGCATTTT. This translates into CASSYLGRGNQPQHF.